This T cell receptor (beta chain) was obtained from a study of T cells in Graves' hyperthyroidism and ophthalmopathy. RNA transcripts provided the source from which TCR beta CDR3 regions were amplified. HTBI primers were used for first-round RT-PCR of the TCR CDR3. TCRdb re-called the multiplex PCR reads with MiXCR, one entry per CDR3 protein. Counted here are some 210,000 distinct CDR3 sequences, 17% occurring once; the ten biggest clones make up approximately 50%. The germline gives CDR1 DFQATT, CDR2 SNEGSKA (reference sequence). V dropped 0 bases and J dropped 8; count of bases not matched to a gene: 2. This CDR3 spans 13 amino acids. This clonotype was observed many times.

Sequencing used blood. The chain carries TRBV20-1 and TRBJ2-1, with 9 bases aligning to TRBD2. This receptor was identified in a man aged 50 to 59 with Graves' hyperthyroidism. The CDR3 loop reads CSARDWTSDEQFF. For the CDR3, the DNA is TGCAGTGCTAGAGATTGGACTAGCGATGAGCAGTTCTTC.